This passage covers 2 T cell receptor beta chains from one sample sequenced in a study of CD8 T cells in Susac syndrome. RNA was extracted with the RNeasy kit, and a quantity of about 0.45 to 1 ug was reverse transcribed using random hexamers. Using its own MiXCR run on the immunoSEQ multiplex PCR reads, TCRdb lists one record per CDR3 protein. The profile shows 170,000 or so distinct CDR3 sequences, roughly 95% of them singletons. The specimen sequenced was CD4+ T cells from PBMCs. Receptors originate from a human donor with Susac syndrome.

The gene calls are TRBV6-1 and TRBJ2-4, with 7 positions matching TRBD2. Germline CDR1 is MNHNS and CDR2 is SASEGT. The V segment lost 7 bases and the J segment 9 bases; nucleotides outside the gene matches: 24. This CDR3 region has 18 residues. The CDR3 region has the DNA TGTGCCAGCACCCCTGCCAAGGGGAGGGACTATAATAGTGGCATTCAGTACTTC. It translates to CASTPAKGRDYNSGIQYF.

J is TRBJ2-5 and V is TRBV7-2; D call uncertain. The germline V gene encodes CDR1 SGHTA and CDR2 FQGNSA. Trimming removed 1 base from V and 3 bases from J, with 15 bases in between. CDR3 size: 16 residues. Here the CDR3 reads CASSLDGRRTKETQYF. The CDR3 DNA sequence: TGTGCCAGCAGCTTAGATGGTAGAAGAACGAAAGAGACCCAGTACTTC. Full variable domain (remainder filled in from reference TRBV7-2 and TRBJ2-5): GAGVSQSPSNKVTEKGKDVELRCDPISGHTALYWYRQSLGQGLEFLIYFQGNSAPDKSGLPSDRFSAERTGGSVSTLTIQRTQQEDSAVYLCASSLDGRRTKETQYFGPGTRLLVL.